This TCR beta chain emerged from a study of response to subunit inactivated influenza vaccine. TCRdb itself ran the RT-PCR reads through MiXCR, one entry per CDR3 protein. This repertoire shows about 540,000 distinct CDR3 sequences, under 30% found once; its top ten account for approximately 3%. This clonotype was detected ten times or more. Antigen specificity is unknown. The study's findings and limits: Authors suggested each seasonal flu vaccination may recruit only limited numbers of new T cells.

These data are also associated with another study on T cells expressing NK-cell markers. This second study notes: TCR beta cDNA was made by 5'RACE template switching with UMIs. The sorts in several experiments were restricted to alpha-beta TCR T cells by an anti-gamma-delta TCR antibody.

The sample consisted of CD4+ T cells sorted from PBMCs, taken 11 to 12 days after vaccination. The origin of this receptor is a man aged 50 to 59 who received an inactivated influenza vaccine.

The DNA of the CDR3 is TGTGCCACCAGCAGAGTGCAGGATGATAACTATGGCTACACCTTC. Its protein product is CATSRVQDDNYGYTF. The gene calls are TRBV15 and TRBJ1-2; the D is unclear. Germline CDR1 reads LNHNV; CDR2 reads YYDKDF (reference sequence). V lost 1 base, J lost 1 base, and 10 bases lay in between. The CDR3 is 15 residues long.